This is a list of T cell receptor beta chains from one sample in a study of beta chain features in type 1 diabetes. Using immunoSEQ multiplex PCR, the repertoire was profiled, and TCRdb retains in-frame clones only, with some absent. There are 150,000 to 200,000 clones in the sample; approximately 9% occur only once, and over 0.5% lies in the top ten. Material: central memory CD4+ T cells from blood. These receptors were obtained from a woman aged 18-35 years with type 1 diabetes. Both conserved end residues are part of each CDR3. The order of the fields is CDR3 protein, CDR3 DNA, J gene, V gene, D gene, clone size. A D gene is named only where the DNA matches it firmly. Expanded clones get a size class; other rows say once, few or many, or leave the size out.

CDR3aa: CASSGERQETQYF; CDR3nt: TGTGCCAGCAGTGGGGAGCGTCAAGAGACCCAGTACTTC; j_gene: TRBJ2-5; v_gene: TRBV2; d_gene: NA; abundance: few
CDR3aa: CASSSRRGYGYTF; CDR3nt: TGTGCCAGCAGCTCGCGCCGGGGCTATGGCTACACCTTC; j_gene: TRBJ1-2; v_gene: TRBV7-2; d_gene: NA; abundance: NA
CDR3aa: CASSVSASPKDTQYF; CDR3nt: TGTGCCAGCAGCGTAAGCGCTTCGCCGAAAGATACGCAGTATTTT; j_gene: TRBJ2-3; v_gene: TRBV9; d_gene: NA; abundance: NA
CDR3aa: CASSPQSTEAFF; CDR3nt: TGTGCCAGCTCACCACAGAGCACTGAAGCTTTCTTT; j_gene: TRBJ1-1; v_gene: TRBV18; d_gene: NA; abundance: NA
CDR3aa: CASQTPHQIPYEQYF; CDR3nt: TGTGCCAGCCAAACCCCCCACCAGATTCCCTACGAGCAGTACTTC; j_gene: TRBJ2-7; v_gene: TRBV28; d_gene: NA; abundance: NA
CDR3aa: CASSKKVGLGNTIYF; CDR3nt: NA; j_gene: TRBJ1-3; v_gene: TRBV21-1; d_gene: NA; abundance: NA
CDR3aa: CSVVAGGPYEQYF; CDR3nt: TGCAGCGTTGTAGCGGGAGGTCCCTACGAGCAGTACTTC; j_gene: TRBJ2-7; v_gene: TRBV29-1; d_gene: TRBD2; abundance: few
CDR3aa: CASSFSGLDGTGELFF; CDR3nt: TGTGCCAGCAGCTTTAGCGGACTCGATGGCACCGGGGAGCTGTTTTTT; j_gene: TRBJ2-2; v_gene: TRBV7-9; d_gene: NA; abundance: few
CDR3aa: CASTGAVYHEQYF; CDR3nt: TGTGCCAGCACGGGAGCCGTTTATCACGAGCAGTACTTC; j_gene: TRBJ2-7; v_gene: TRBV28; d_gene: NA; abundance: few
CDR3aa: CASSTLAPPRNEQFF; CDR3nt: TGTGCCAGTAGTACACTAGCGCCCCCGAGGAATGAGCAGTTCTTC; j_gene: TRBJ2-1; v_gene: TRBV19; d_gene: TRBD2; abundance: NA
CDR3aa: CASRRTGWETQYF; CDR3nt: TGTGCCAGCAGACGGACAGGGTGGGAGACCCAGTACTTC; j_gene: TRBJ2-5; v_gene: TRBV11-3; d_gene: TRBD1; abundance: NA
CDR3aa: CASSQYPAGAGGIPVEQYF; CDR3nt: TGCGCCAGCAGCCAATACCCTGCTGGTGCGGGGGGCATACCTGTGGAGCAGTACTTC; j_gene: TRBJ2-7; v_gene: TRBV4-3; d_gene: TRBD2; abundance: NA
CDR3aa: CASSQAGTGRADTQYF; CDR3nt: TGTGCCAGCAGCCAAGCCGGGACAGGGAGGGCAGATACGCAGTATTTT; j_gene: TRBJ2-3; v_gene: TRBV7-3; d_gene: TRBD1; abundance: few
CDR3aa: CASSSGGTGRYEQYF; CDR3nt: TGTGCCAGCAGCTCAGGGGGGACAGGGAGGTACGAGCAGTACTTC; j_gene: TRBJ2-7; v_gene: TRBV5-4; d_gene: TRBD1; abundance: NA
CDR3aa: CASSQAGEGTSTDTQYF; CDR3nt: TGTGCCAGCAGCCAAGCGGGAGAGGGGACTAGCACAGATACGCAGTATTTT; j_gene: TRBJ2-3; v_gene: TRBV4-2; d_gene: NA; abundance: NA
CDR3aa: CAIREDISGANVLTF; CDR3nt: TGTGCCATCAGGGAGGACATCTCTGGGGCCAACGTCCTGACTTTC; j_gene: TRBJ2-6; v_gene: TRBV10-3; d_gene: NA; abundance: NA
CDR3aa: CASRGDLGGEQFF; CDR3nt: TGTGCCAGTAGGGGAGACTTGGGTGGGGAGCAGTTCTTC; j_gene: TRBJ2-1; v_gene: TRBV19; d_gene: NA; abundance: NA
CDR3aa: CASSQDLPSGRAGGTGELFF; CDR3nt: TGCGCCAGCAGCCAAGATCTTCCTAGCGGGAGGGCCGGGGGCACCGGGGAGCTGTTTTTT; j_gene: TRBJ2-2; v_gene: TRBV4-3; d_gene: TRBD2; abundance: NA
CDR3aa: CASSLNGGGAFF; CDR3nt: TGTGCCAGCAGTTTAAACGGGGGGGGAGCTTTCTTT; j_gene: TRBJ1-1; v_gene: TRBV28; d_gene: NA; abundance: few
CDR3aa: CASSSGGFEQYF; CDR3nt: TGTGCCAGCAGTTCTGGCGGGTTCGAGCAGTACTTC; j_gene: TRBJ2-7; v_gene: TRBV27; d_gene: NA; abundance: few
CDR3aa: CASSLFLTATLYGYTF; CDR3nt: TGTGCCAGCAGTTTATTTTTGACAGCTACCCTCTATGGCTACACCTTC; j_gene: TRBJ1-2; v_gene: TRBV28; d_gene: NA; abundance: NA
CDR3aa: CASTRHSEAFF; CDR3nt: TGTGCCAGCACCCGACATTCCGAAGCTTTCTTT; j_gene: TRBJ1-1; v_gene: TRBV2; d_gene: NA; abundance: NA
CDR3aa: CASSMLKGYAGELFF; CDR3nt: TGTGCCAGTAGTATGCTAAAGGGGTACGCCGGGGAGCTGTTTTTT; j_gene: TRBJ2-2; v_gene: TRBV19; d_gene: NA; abundance: NA
CDR3aa: CASSPQGQMNTEAFF; CDR3nt: TGCGCCAGCAGCCCCCAGGGACAGATGAACACTGAAGCTTTCTTT; j_gene: TRBJ1-1; v_gene: TRBV5-1; d_gene: TRBD1; abundance: few
CDR3aa: CASSPLWDTQYF; CDR3nt: TGTGCCAGCAGCCCTCTATGGGATACGCAGTATTTT; j_gene: TRBJ2-3; v_gene: TRBV7-2; d_gene: NA; abundance: few
CDR3aa: CASSTTGARTEAFF; CDR3nt: TGTGCCAGTAGTACGACAGGGGCGAGGACTGAAGCTTTCTTT; j_gene: TRBJ1-1; v_gene: TRBV19; d_gene: TRBD1; abundance: many
CDR3aa: CASSAPLAGSTDTQYF; CDR3nt: TGTGCCAGCAGTGCACCGCTAGCGGGTAGCACAGATACGCAGTATTTT; j_gene: TRBJ2-3; v_gene: TRBV25-1; d_gene: TRBD2; abundance: NA
CDR3aa: CASQGASTQPQHF; CDR3nt: TGTGCCAGTCAGGGGGCCTCCACCCAGCCCCAGCATTTT; j_gene: TRBJ1-5; v_gene: TRBV25-1; d_gene: TRBD1; abundance: many
CDR3aa: CASSPALDRGQYF; CDR3nt: TGTGCCAGCTCACCAGCCCTTGACAGGGGGCAGTACTTC; j_gene: TRBJ2-7; v_gene: TRBV18; d_gene: TRBD1; abundance: few
CDR3aa: CSRDRLYGYTF; CDR3nt: TGCAGTAGGGACAGACTCTATGGCTACACCTTC; j_gene: TRBJ1-2; v_gene: TRBV20-1; d_gene: TRBD1; abundance: few
CDR3aa: CASSQDTVPTEAFF; CDR3nt: TGTGCCAGCAGCCAAGATACAGTCCCCACTGAAGCTTTCTTT; j_gene: TRBJ1-1; v_gene: TRBV4-2; d_gene: NA; abundance: NA
CDR3aa: CASSVGTSGANIQYF; CDR3nt: TGTGCCAGCAGCGTCGGGACTAGCGGCGCAAACATTCAGTACTTC; j_gene: TRBJ2-4; v_gene: TRBV9; d_gene: TRBD2; abundance: few
CDR3aa: CASSAPGGSYEQYF; CDR3nt: TGTGCCAGCAGCGCCCCGGGGGGCTCCTACGAGCAGTACTTC; j_gene: TRBJ2-7; v_gene: TRBV7-2; d_gene: TRBD2; abundance: few
CDR3aa: CASSIPTGNEQYF; CDR3nt: TGTGCCAGTAGTATACCGACAGGGAACGAGCAGTACTTC; j_gene: TRBJ2-7; v_gene: TRBV19; d_gene: TRBD1; abundance: NA
CDR3aa: CASSSAGISSYEQYF; CDR3nt: TGTGCCAGCAGCTCTGCTGGCATCTCCTCCTACGAGCAGTACTTC; j_gene: TRBJ2-7; v_gene: TRBV7-9; d_gene: NA; abundance: NA
CDR3aa: CAISEISPGQGAETQYF; CDR3nt: TGTGCCATCAGTGAGATCTCCCCGGGACAGGGGGCGGAGACCCAGTACTTC; j_gene: TRBJ2-5; v_gene: TRBV10-3; d_gene: TRBD1; abundance: few
CDR3aa: CASSPPSLAGGRETQYF; CDR3nt: TGTGCCAGCTCACCACCAAGCCTAGCGGGGGGACGAGAGACCCAGTACTTC; j_gene: TRBJ2-5; v_gene: TRBV18; d_gene: TRBD2; abundance: NA
CDR3aa: CAWSSTVGAFF; CDR3nt: TGTGCCTGGAGTTCGACGGTCGGGGCTTTCTTT; j_gene: TRBJ1-1; v_gene: TRBV30; d_gene: NA; abundance: NA